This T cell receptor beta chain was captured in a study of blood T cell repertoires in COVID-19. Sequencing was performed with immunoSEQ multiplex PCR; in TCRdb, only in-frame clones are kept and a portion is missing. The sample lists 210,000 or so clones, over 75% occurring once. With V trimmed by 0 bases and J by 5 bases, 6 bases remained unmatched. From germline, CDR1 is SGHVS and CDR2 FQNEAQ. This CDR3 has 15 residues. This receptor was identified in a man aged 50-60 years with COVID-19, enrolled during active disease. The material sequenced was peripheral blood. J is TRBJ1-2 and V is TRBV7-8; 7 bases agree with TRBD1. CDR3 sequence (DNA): TGTGCCAGCAGCTTAGCTTTTACAGGGGAATATGGCTACACCTTC. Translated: CASSLAFTGEYGYTF. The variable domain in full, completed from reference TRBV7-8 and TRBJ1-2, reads GAGVSQSPRYKVAKRGQDVALRCDPISGHVSLFWYQQALGQGPEFLTYFQNEAQLDKSGLPSDRFFAERPEGSVSTLKIQRTQQEDSAVYLCASSLAFTGEYGYTFGSGTRLTVV.